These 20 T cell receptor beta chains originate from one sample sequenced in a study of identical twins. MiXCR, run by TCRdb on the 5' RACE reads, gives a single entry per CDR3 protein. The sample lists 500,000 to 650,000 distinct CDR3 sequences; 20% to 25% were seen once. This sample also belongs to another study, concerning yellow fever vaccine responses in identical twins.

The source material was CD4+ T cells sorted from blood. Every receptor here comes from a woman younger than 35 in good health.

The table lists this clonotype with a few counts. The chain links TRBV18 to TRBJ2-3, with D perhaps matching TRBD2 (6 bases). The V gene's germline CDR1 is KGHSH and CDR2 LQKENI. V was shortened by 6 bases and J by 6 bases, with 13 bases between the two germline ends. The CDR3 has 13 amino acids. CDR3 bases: TGTGCCAGCTCGCCCTATGCGGGGGATACGCAGTATTTT. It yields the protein CASSPYAGDTQYF.

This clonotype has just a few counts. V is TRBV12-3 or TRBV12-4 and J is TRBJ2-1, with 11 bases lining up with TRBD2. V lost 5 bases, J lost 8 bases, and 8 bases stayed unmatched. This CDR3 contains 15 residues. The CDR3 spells CASSPVAGGPYEQFF. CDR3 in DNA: TGTGCCAGCAGTCCTGTAGCGGGAGGGCCTTATGAGCAGTTCTTC.

CDR3 DNA: TGTGCCAGCAGCTTAGTTAGGGCGGGTGGAAGCCGAACAGGGTACAACACCGGGGAGCTGTTTTTT. Translation: CASSLVRAGGSRTGYNTGELFF. This chain joins TRBV11-3 and TRBJ2-2; D might be TRBD1 (6 bases). V lost 1 base and J 2 bases, leaving 29 bases between the germline ends. Germline V gene data show CDR1 as SGHNT and CDR2 as YENEEA. This CDR3 region has 22 residues.

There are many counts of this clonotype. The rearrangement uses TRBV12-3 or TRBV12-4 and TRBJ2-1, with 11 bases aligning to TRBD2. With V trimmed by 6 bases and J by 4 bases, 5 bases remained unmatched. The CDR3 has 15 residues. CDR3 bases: TGTGCCAGCAGCCGTAGCGGGAGGGGGTACAATGAGCAGTTCTTC. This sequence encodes CASSRSGRGYNEQFF.

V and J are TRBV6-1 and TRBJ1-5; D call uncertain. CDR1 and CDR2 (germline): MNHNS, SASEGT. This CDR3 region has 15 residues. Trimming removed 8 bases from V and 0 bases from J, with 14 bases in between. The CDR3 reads CASGPRVLSNQPQHF. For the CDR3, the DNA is TGTGCCAGCGGGCCGAGAGTTCTTAGCAATCAGCCCCAGCATTTT.

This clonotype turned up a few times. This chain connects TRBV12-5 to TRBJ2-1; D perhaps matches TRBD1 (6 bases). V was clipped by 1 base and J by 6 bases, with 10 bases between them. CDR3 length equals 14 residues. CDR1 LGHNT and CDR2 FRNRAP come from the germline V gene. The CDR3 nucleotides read TGTGCTAGTGGTTTGGCAACAGGGTTCAATGAGCAGTTCTTC. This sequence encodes CASGLATGFNEQFF.

The CDR3 loop reads CASMTGDRADTQYF. Here the CDR3 DNA reads TGCGCCAGTATGACTGGGGACAGGGCAGATACGCAGTATTTT. The gene calls are TRBV5-1 and TRBJ2-3, with TRBD1 matching 9 bases. This CDR3 comprises 14 residues. The V gene end was trimmed by 8 bases and the J gene end by 4 bases; junction bases not matched to a gene: 8. Germline CDR1 and CDR2: SGHRS and YFSETQ.

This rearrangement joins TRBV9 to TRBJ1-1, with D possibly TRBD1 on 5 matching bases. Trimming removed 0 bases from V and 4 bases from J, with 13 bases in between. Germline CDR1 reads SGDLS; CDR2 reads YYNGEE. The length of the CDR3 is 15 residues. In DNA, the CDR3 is TGTGCCAGCAGCGTAGGTGATCGGGGCTTCACTGAAGCTTTCTTT. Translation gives CASSVGDRGFTEAFF.

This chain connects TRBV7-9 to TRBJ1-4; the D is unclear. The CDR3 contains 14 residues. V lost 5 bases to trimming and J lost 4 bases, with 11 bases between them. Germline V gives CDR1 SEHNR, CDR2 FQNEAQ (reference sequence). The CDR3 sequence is CASSRGGDNEKLFF. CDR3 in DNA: TGTGCCAGCAGCCGTGGCGGGGATAATGAAAAACTGTTTTTT.

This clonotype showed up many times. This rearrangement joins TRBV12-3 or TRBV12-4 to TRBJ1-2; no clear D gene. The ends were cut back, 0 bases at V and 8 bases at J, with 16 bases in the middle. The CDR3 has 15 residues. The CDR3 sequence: CASSLAGRPGGGYTF. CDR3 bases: TGTGCCAGCAGTTTAGCTGGTAGGCCCGGAGGGGGCTACACCTTC.

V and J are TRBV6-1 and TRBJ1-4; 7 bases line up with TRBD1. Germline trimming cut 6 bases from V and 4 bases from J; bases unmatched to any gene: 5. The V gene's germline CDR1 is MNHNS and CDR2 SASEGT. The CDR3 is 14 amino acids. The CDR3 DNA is TGTGCCAGCAGATCGGGACAGTATAATGAAAAACTGTTTTTT. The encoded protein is CASRSGQYNEKLFF.

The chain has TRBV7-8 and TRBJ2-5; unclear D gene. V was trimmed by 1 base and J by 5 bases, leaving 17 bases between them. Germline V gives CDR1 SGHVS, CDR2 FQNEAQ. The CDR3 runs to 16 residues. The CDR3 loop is CASSLVLRTAVETQYF. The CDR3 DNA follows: TGTGCCAGCAGCTTAGTGTTACGAACAGCCGTGGAGACCCAGTACTTC.

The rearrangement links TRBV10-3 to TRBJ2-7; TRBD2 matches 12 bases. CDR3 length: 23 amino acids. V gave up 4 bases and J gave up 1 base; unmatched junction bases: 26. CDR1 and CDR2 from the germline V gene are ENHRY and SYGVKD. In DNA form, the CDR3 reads TGTGCCATCAGTGGTCAAGCAAGGGACCAAACTAGCGGGAGGCCACGAAGTTCCTACGAGCAGTACTTC. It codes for CAISGQARDQTSGRPRSSYEQYF.

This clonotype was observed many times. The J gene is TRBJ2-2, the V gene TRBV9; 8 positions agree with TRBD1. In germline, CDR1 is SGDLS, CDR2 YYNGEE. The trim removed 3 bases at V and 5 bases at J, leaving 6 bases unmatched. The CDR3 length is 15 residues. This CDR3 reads CASSGRTGNTGELFF. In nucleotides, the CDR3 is TGTGCCAGCAGCGGCCGGACAGGGAATACCGGGGAGCTGTTTTTT. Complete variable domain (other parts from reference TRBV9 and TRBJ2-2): DSGVTQTPKHLITATGQRVTLRCSPRSGDLSVYWYQQSLDQGLQFLIQYYNGEERAKGNILERFSAQQFPDLHSELNLSSLELGDSALYFCASSGRTGNTGELFFGEGSRLTVL.

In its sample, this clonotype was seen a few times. The CDR3 nucleotides read TGTGCCACCTCACCGGGGGGGATGGGGCCAAATGGCTACACCTTC. Translated, it gives CATSPGGMGPNGYTF. The chain is built from TRBV24-1 and TRBJ1-2, with a weak D call TRBD1 (5 bases). V lost 9 bases to trimming and J lost 6 bases, with 22 bases between them. The CDR3 runs to 15 residues. Germline V gene sequence: CDR1 KGHDR, CDR2 SFDVKD.

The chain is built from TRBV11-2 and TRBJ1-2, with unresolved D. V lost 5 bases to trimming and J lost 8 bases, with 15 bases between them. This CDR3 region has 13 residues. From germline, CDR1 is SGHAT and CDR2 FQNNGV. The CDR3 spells CASSAFRVGGYTF. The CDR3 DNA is TGTGCCAGCAGCGCCTTCCGGGTTGGAGGCTACACCTTC. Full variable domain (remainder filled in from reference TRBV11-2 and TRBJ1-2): EAGVAQSPRYKIIEKRQSVAFWCNPISGHATLYWYQQILGQGPKLLIQFQNNGVVDDSQLPKDRFSAERLKGVDSTLKIQPAKLEDSAVYLCASSAFRVGGYTFGSGTRLTVV.

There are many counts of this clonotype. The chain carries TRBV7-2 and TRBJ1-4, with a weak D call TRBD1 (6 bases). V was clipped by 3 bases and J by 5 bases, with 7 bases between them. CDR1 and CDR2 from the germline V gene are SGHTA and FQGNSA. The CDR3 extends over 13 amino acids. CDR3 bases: TGTGCCAGCAGCTTCCAGGGGAATGAAAAACTGTTTTTT. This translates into CASSFQGNEKLFF.

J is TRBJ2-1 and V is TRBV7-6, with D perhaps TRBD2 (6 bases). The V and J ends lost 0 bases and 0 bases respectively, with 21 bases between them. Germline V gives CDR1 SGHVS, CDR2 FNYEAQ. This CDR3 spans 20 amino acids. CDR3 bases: TGTGCCAGCAGCTTAGCCTACCGTGCCCCTAGCGTAAGCTCCTACAATGAGCAGTTCTTC. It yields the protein CASSLAYRAPSVSSYNEQFF.

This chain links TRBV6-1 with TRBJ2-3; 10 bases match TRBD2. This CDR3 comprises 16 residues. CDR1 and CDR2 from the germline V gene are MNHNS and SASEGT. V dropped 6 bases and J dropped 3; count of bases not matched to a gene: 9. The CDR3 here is CASRAWGTSVTDTQYF. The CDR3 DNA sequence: TGTGCCAGCAGGGCATGGGGGACTAGCGTGACAGATACGCAGTATTTT.

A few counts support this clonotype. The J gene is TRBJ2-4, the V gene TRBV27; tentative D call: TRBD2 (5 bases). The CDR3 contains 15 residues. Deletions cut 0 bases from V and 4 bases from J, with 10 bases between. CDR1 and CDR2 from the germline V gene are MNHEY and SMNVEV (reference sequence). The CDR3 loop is CASSLSAGGKNIQYF. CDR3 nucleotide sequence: TGTGCCAGCAGTTTATCCGCGGGCGGGAAAAACATTCAGTACTTC.